Following are 17 T cell receptor beta chains from one sample sequenced in a study of brain T cells in children with intractable seizures. Profiled with immunoSEQ multiplex PCR; TCRdb holds only in-frame clones, not every one. The sample records roughly 80,000 clones, 91% being singletons. Source: peripheral blood, taken at surgery. The receptors derive from a girl aged 2-10 years with Rasmussen encephalitis and intractable seizures.

V and J are TRBV7-9 and TRBJ2-2; 10 bases match TRBD1. Germline V gene lookup returns CDR1 SEHNR and CDR2 FQNEAQ (reference sequence). After removal of 11 bases from V and 4 bases from J, the junction contained 4 bases not matched to a gene. The CDR3 loop spans 13 amino acids. DNA of the CDR3: TGTGCCCGTGGGACAGGGGCCACCGGGGAGCTGTTTTTT. This encodes CARGTGATGELFF.

The J gene is TRBJ1-4, the V gene TRBV27; TRBD1 might be the D (6 bases). The CDR3 is 13 amino acids. The germline CDR1 and CDR2 sequences are MNHEY and SMNVEV (reference sequence). Trimming stripped 3 bases from V and 10 bases from J, with 12 bases between. In nucleotides, the CDR3 is TGTGCCAGCAGTTTCCAGGGGATAGGAAAACTGTTTTTT. Amino acid sequence: CASSFQGIGKLFF.

This clone was recorded once. The V and J genes are TRBV12-3 or TRBV12-4 and TRBJ2-7; TRBD2 might be the D (5 bases). The V and J ends lost 10 bases and 7 bases respectively, with 20 bases between them. The CDR3 covers 13 residues. This CDR3 is CATSRSGSREQYF. The CDR3 bases are TGTGCCACCTCCCGAAGCGGATCTCGGGAGCAGTACTTC.

The V gene is TRBV6-5, the J gene TRBJ2-7; the match to TRBD1 covers 8 bases. The CDR3 is 14 residues long. Trimming cost V 3 bases and J 6 bases; bases outside gene matches: 7. CDR1 is MNHEY, CDR2 SVGAGI, per germline. CDR3 amino acids: CASSYSGTGGEQYF. In DNA, the CDR3 is TGTGCCAGCAGTTATTCGGGAACAGGGGGCGAGCAGTACTTC.

This chain joins TRBV12-5 and TRBJ1-2; the D is unclear. This CDR3 has 13 residues. Germline V lookup: CDR1 LGHNT, CDR2 FRNRAP. Trimming shortened V by 3 bases and J by 0 bases, and 5 bases separated the two germline ends. The DNA of the CDR3 is TGTGCTAGTGGTTTTGGGACTAACTATGGCTACACCTTC. Its translation: CASGFGTNYGYTF.

The J gene is TRBJ1-3, the V gene TRBV5-6, with D possibly being TRBD1 (5 bases). The V end was cut by 0 bases, the J end by 2 bases, with 9 bases between. CDR1 SGHDT and CDR2 YYEEEE come from the germline V gene. This CDR3 spans 15 amino acids. CDR3 protein: CASSLAGGTGNTIYF. CDR3 nucleotides: TGTGCCAGCAGCTTGGCGGGGGGGACTGGAAACACCATATATTTT.

This rearrangement joins TRBV19 to TRBJ1-1; maybe TRBD1 (5 bases). CDR1 and CDR2 from the germline V gene are LNHDA and SQIVND (reference sequence). This CDR3 contains 13 residues. The V end was cut by 8 bases, the J end by 8 bases, with 18 bases between. CDR3 sequence reads: CASPRPSSGEAFF. As DNA, the CDR3 is TGTGCCAGTCCACGACCGAGTTCAGGGGAAGCTTTCTTT.

The V gene is TRBV7-3, the J gene TRBJ1-2; TRBD1 matches 9 bases. The V gene's germline CDR1 is SGHTA and CDR2 FQGTGA. The CDR3 is 18 residues long. The V segment lost 1 base and the J segment 2 bases; nucleotides outside the gene matches: 11. The CDR3 loop is CASSLMDRGPRINYGYTF. CDR3 nucleotide sequence: TGTGCCAGCAGCTTAATGGACAGGGGCCCTAGAATAAACTATGGCTACACCTTC.

The chain employs TRBV28 and TRBJ1-2, with D possibly TRBD1 on 5 matching bases. From germline, CDR1 is MDHEN and CDR2 SYDVKM. Deletions cut 6 bases from V and 4 bases from J, with 18 bases between. This CDR3 is built from 15 residues. The CDR3 sequence is CASSPAGIEGYGYTF. CDR3 in DNA: TGTGCCAGCAGCCCTGCAGGGATAGAAGGCTATGGCTACACCTTC.

The V gene is TRBV30, the J gene TRBJ2-7, with a tentative D call TRBD1 (6 bases). The V gene lost 0 bases and the J gene lost 2 bases, with 20 bases spanning the gap. There are 17 residues in the CDR3. Germline V CDR1 and CDR2: GTSNPN, SVGIG (reference sequence). CDR3 amino acids: CAWSVQVGTGQPYEQYF. CDR3 nucleotide sequence: TGTGCCTGGAGTGTACAAGTTGGGACGGGACAACCCTACGAGCAGTACTTC.

This clone has just one count. V is TRBV6-2 or TRBV6-3 and J is TRBJ2-1; 11 bases agree with TRBD2. Germline V gene sequence: CDR1 MNHEY, CDR2 SVGEGT. V lost 4 bases and J lost 7; bases outside the gene matches: 6. This CDR3 has 15 residues. Here the CDR3 DNA reads TGTGCCAGCAGTTTTAGCGGGGGGGCCTGGAATGAGCAGTTCTTC. Encoded protein: CASSFSGGAWNEQFF.

The chain is built from TRBV5-5 and TRBJ1-5; tentatively, D is TRBD1 (5 bases). This CDR3 is 15 amino acids long. In germline, CDR1 is SGHKS, CDR2 YYEKEE (reference sequence). The V end was cut by 4 bases, the J end by 7 bases, with 18 bases between. The CDR3 protein is CASSRTSGGGQPQHF. CDR3 DNA sequence: TGTGCCAGCAGCCGCACCAGTGGGGGGGGACAGCCCCAGCATTTT.

The chain employs TRBV27 and TRBJ2-3; D remains unclear. V shed 3 bases and J shed 0 bases, with 4 bases lying between them. CDR3 size: 13 residues. Looked up from germline, CDR1 is MNHEY and CDR2 is SMNVEV (reference sequence). In DNA form, the CDR3 reads TGTGCCAGCAGTTTCCCTAGCACAGATACGCAGTATTTT. It specifies CASSFPSTDTQYF.

This clone occurred once. The chain's CDR3 is CASSLDWPNTIYF. The CDR3 DNA follows: TGTGCCAGCAGCTTAGATTGGCCGAACACCATATATTTT. The V gene is TRBV7-9, the J gene TRBJ1-3; D call uncertain. CDR1 and CDR2 from the germline V gene are SEHNR and FQNEAQ (reference sequence). The CDR3 runs 13 residues. Trimming took 1 base from V and 7 from J, leaving 8 bases between them.

This chain joins TRBV28 and TRBJ2-3, with D uncertain. V was shortened by 5 bases and J by 2 bases, with 17 bases between the two germline ends. Per germline, CDR1 MDHEN and CDR2 SYDVKM. This CDR3 is built from 16 residues. This chain's CDR3 is CASSVSASSTTDTQYF. As DNA, the CDR3 is TGTGCCAGCAGTGTTTCGGCATCTTCAACCACAGATACGCAGTATTTT.

CDR3 sequence: CASSDPRGGEERFNEKLFF. The CDR3 bases are TGTGCCAGCAGTGACCCGAGGGGAGGGGAGGAGCGCTTTAATGAAAAACTGTTTTTT. The chain recombines TRBV6-4 with TRBJ1-4; tentative D call: TRBD1 (5 bases). The CDR3 consists of 19 residues. Germline assignment: CDR1 MRHNA and CDR2 SNTAGT. Trimming shortened V by 2 bases and J by 4 bases, and 23 bases separated the two germline ends.

This clone was observed a single time. The chain joins TRBV10-3 to TRBJ1-5; D not resolved. The CDR3 loop spans 15 amino acids. V was cut by 7 bases and J by 8 bases, with 21 bases left in between. Germline V gene sequence: CDR1 ENHRY, CDR2 SYGVKD. The CDR3 coding sequence is TGTGCCATCAACTTCTGGGCAGGTAATTTCAAGCCCCAGCATTTT. This encodes CAINFWAGNFKPQHF.